This T cell receptor (beta chain) was documented in a study of OX40 agonist ivuxolimab in advanced cancers. For the study in its entirety: The costimulatory receptor OX40 (CD134) was targeted by ivuxolimab, a fully human IgG2 agonistic monoclonal antibody. Intravenous ivuxolimab was administered to patients every 2 weeks at six dose levels: 0.01, 0.1, 0.3, 1.5, 3 and 10 mg/kg. Of the roughly 54 dose-escalation patients, hepatocellular carcinoma was present in 19, melanoma in some 15, renal cell carcinoma in 9 and head and neck cancer in 9. The dose-escalation cohort was 80% to 90% male with a mean age of around 62 years, ranging from roughly 23 to 80. Patients were allowed to have had prior anti-PD-1, anti-PD-L1 or anti-CTLA-4 therapy, and 40% of the dose-escalation patients had previously received checkpoint inhibitors. Partial responses were achieved by three dose-escalation patients, of whom one had hepatocellular carcinoma and two had cutaneous melanoma. Peripheral TCRbeta sequencing was intended to test whether TCR sequence diversity was altered and clonal T-cell expansion was caused by ivuxolimab. The paper reports the monotherapy dose-escalation portion (N of about 47 patients) of the phase I ivuxolimab trial.

A note on this clone: The antigen this receptor binds is unknown. Base-call qualities are not available, and no considerably larger clone is one nucleotide away.

The paper's findings and limits, for the study overall: The antigen specificity of the clonally expanded peripheral T cells was not determined. At doses of 0.1 to 3.0 mg/kg, clonal expansion of both CD4+ and CD8+ T cells in blood was seen between baseline and week 6. Low levels of normalized T-cell clonal expansion were also seen in some nonresponding patients. In partial responders in the 0.1-3.0 mg/kg groups, normalized peripheral clonal expansion was found to be among the lowest, especially among CD8+ T cells. After ivuxolimab, more expanded clones were found on average in CD8+ T cells than in CD4+ T cells.

Cut back by 0 bases and 4 bases, the V and J ends lie 10 bases apart. From the cysteine through the phenylalanine, the CDR3 covers 15 amino acids. The read is trimmed to its CDR3 DNA, 45 bases read in frame from base 1. CDR1 ENHRY and CDR2 SYGVKD are derived from the germline V gene. Genomic DNA was isolated from the sorted cells so that the TCRbeta CDR3 region could be sequenced. The immunoSEQ Assay was used for sequencing of TCRbeta CDR3 regions. TCRdb limited this immuneACCESS table to in-frame rearrangements with V and J called. A share of clones is missing; checked studies link under half to unresolved V genes, and the rest is unexplained. The table for this sample lists 55,000 to 65,000 clones; over 75% of them were counted only once. The ten largest clonotypes hold about 2.1% of the sample. The trial excluded patients who had a history of autoimmune disease or were on systemic immunosuppression. In every dose cohort, peripheral blood was drawn for TCR sequencing at baseline, cycle 4 day 1, and cycle 7 day 1. The samples were drawn from a first-in-human, open-label, multicenter phase I dose-escalation trial of ivuxolimab. Adults with locally advanced or metastatic head and neck squamous cell, hepatocellular, melanoma or renal cell carcinoma were enrolled in the trial. Before TCR sequencing, CD4+ T cells and CD8+ T cells were sorted from peripheral blood as separate populations.

This clonotype was obtained from an adult with an advanced solid tumor such as melanoma, head and neck, liver or kidney cancer. Rearrangement joined TRBV10-3 to TRBJ2-1; the D segment might be TRBD1 or TRBD2, since each matches 5 bases. The starting material was CD4+ or CD8+ T cells sorted from blood, obtained in a trial of the OX40 agonist ivuxolimab. For the CDR3, the sequence is CAISESGERYNEQFF. At the DNA level, the sequence is TGTGCCATCAGTGAGTCGGGGGAGCGGTACAATGAGCAGTTCTTC.